The 24 T cell receptor beta chains in this list originate from one sample, sequenced in a study of cytomegalovirus exposure and HLA in healthy donors. PCR used 60 Vbeta primers and 13 Jbeta primers. TCRdb keeps only in-frame clones here, not all; method: immunoSEQ multiplex PCR. Among 150,000 to 200,000 clones listed, more than 60% were seen once. What was sequenced was PBMCs. These receptors were obtained from a human donor in good health.

V gene TRBV6-5 combines with J gene TRBJ2-1, with D possibly being TRBD2 (6 bases). Trimming took off 3 bases at V and 5 bases at J, with 17 bases between the two ends. The CDR3 runs 16 residues. The V gene's germline CDR1 is MNHEY and CDR2 SVGAGI. The CDR3 is CASSYGTLRAHNEQFF. The CDR3 coding sequence is TGTGCCAGCAGTTATGGGACTTTGAGGGCCCACAATGAGCAGTTCTTC.

The chain employs TRBV4-1 and TRBJ1-5; D is perhaps TRBD1 (6 bases). The CDR3 spans 16 residues. Germline V gene data show CDR1 as MGHRA and CDR2 as YSYEKL. V was cut by 1 base and J by 4 bases, with 14 bases left in between. The CDR3 region is CASSQVVGQTNQPQHF. The CDR3, as DNA: TGCGCCAGCAGCCAAGTTGTAGGACAGACTAATCAGCCCCAGCATTTT.

This clone appeared a single time. The chain recombines TRBV19 with TRBJ1-3; D might be TRBD1 (6 bases). Deletions cut 3 bases from V and 5 bases from J, with 11 bases between. Germline V gives CDR1 LNHDA, CDR2 SQIVND (reference sequence). CDR3 length: 14 residues. The DNA of the CDR3 is TGTGCCAGTAGTATCTCGCAGGGGCGAAACACCATATATTTT. This encodes CASSISQGRNTIYF.

This clone was detected only a few times. The CDR3 sequence: CASSGRGTGRRTSGGYEQYF. The CDR3 region has the DNA TGTGCCAGCAGTGGGAGGGGGACAGGTCGTCGGACTAGCGGGGGATACGAGCAGTACTTC. The rearrangement uses TRBV2 and TRBJ2-5, with 13 bases lining up with TRBD2. The J call may be wrong; the DNA end is better matched by TRBJ2-7. The germline CDR1 and CDR2 sequences are SNHLY and FYNNEI. CDR3 size: 20 residues.

Only a few counts were recorded for this clone. V is TRBV29-1 and J is TRBJ2-3, with 9 bases fitting TRBD2. The J segment lost 2 bases and the V segment lost 6 bases, leaving 6 bases of the junction unmatched. The CDR3 sequence is 14 residues long. Germline loops: CDR1 SQVTM, CDR2 ANQGSEA. The CDR3 here is CSVPSGGITDTQYF. The DNA for the CDR3 is TGCAGCGTCCCAAGCGGGGGGATCACAGATACGCAGTATTTT.

The V and J genes are TRBV15 and TRBJ1-2, with D tentatively TRBD1 (6 bases). This CDR3 has 17 amino acids. The germline gives CDR1 LNHNV, CDR2 YYDKDF (reference sequence). Trimming left V 0 bases short and J 4 bases short, with 18 bases between. CDR3 sequence reads: CATSREGRGQITYGYTF. In DNA, the CDR3 is TGTGCCACCAGCAGAGAAGGCAGGGGCCAGATTACCTATGGCTACACCTTC.

V and J are TRBV5-6 and TRBJ2-1; the match to TRBD2 covers 7 bases. The germline V gene encodes CDR1 SGHDT and CDR2 YYEEEE. Unmatched junction bases numbered 9, after V lost 2 bases and J lost 1 base. CDR3 length equals 17 residues. CDR3 in amino acids: CASSFVQREGSYNEQFF. In DNA, the CDR3 is TGTGCCAGCAGCTTCGTTCAGAGGGAGGGATCCTACAATGAGCAGTTCTTC.

The V and J genes are TRBV6-1 and TRBJ1-5, with 10 bases aligning to TRBD1. The CDR3 spans 15 residues. Germline CDR1 reads MNHNS; CDR2 reads SASEGT. V shed 3 bases and J 3 bases; nucleotides not matched to a gene: 2. The CDR3 DNA sequence: TGTGCCAGCAGTGAGGGGACAGGGGTCAATCAGCCCCAGCATTTT. This translates into CASSEGTGVNQPQHF.

This clone was detected a few times. The chain couples TRBV2 to TRBJ1-1, with D perhaps matching TRBD1 (6 bases). This CDR3 is 15 amino acids long. Germline CDR1 reads SNHLY; CDR2 reads FYNNEI. Between the trimmed V and J ends, which lost 5 bases and 0 bases, there was a span of 13 bases. CDR3: CASSSTGQVNTEAFF. CDR3 bases: TGTGCCAGCAGTTCGACGGGACAAGTGAACACTGAAGCTTTCTTT.

This clone was recorded a few times. Different DNA sequences within this sample yield the same CDR3. V usage is TRBV9 and J usage is TRBJ2-7; D ambiguous. This CDR3 has 14 residues. V was trimmed by 0 bases and J by 2 bases, leaving 9 bases between them. CDR1 is SGDLS and CDR2 is YYNGEE in the germline V gene. CDR3 region: CASSVGAATYEQYF. DNA of the CDR3: TGTGCCAGCAGCGTAGGCGCGGCTACCTACGAGCAGTACTTC. Based on the CDR3 plus reference TRBV9 and TRBJ2-7, the full variable domain is DSGVTQTPKHLITATGQRVTLRCSPRSGDLSVYWYQQSLDQGLQFLIQYYNGEERAKGNILERFSAQQFPDLHSELNLSSLELGDSALYFCASSVGAATYEQYFGPGTRLTVT.

The chain has TRBV2 and TRBJ1-1, with no clear D. V lost 7 bases and J lost 11, with 20 bases in between. Per germline, CDR1 SNHLY and CDR2 FYNNEI. The CDR3 runs to 13 residues. The chain's CDR3 is CASIPGKGRLAFF. CDR3 nucleotide sequence: TGTGCCAGCATCCCCGGGAAGGGCAGGCTTGCTTTCTTT.

This clone was seen only a few times. The chain couples TRBV5-4 to TRBJ1-2, with 7 bases lining up with TRBD1. Germline values: CDR1 SGHNT, CDR2 YYREEE (reference sequence). This CDR3 has 15 residues. Trimming removed 0 bases from V and 3 bases from J; junction bases left unmatched: 5. The CDR3 coding sequence is TGTGCCAGCAGCTTGGCCGGCAGGGGGTACTATGGCTACACCTTC. Protein sequence: CASSLAGRGYYGYTF.

The genes are TRBV5-1 and TRBJ2-3; 9 nucleotides agree with TRBD2. J lost 4 bases, V lost 3 bases, and 3 bases had no gene match. The CDR3 loop spans 14 amino acids. Looked up from germline, CDR1 is SGHRS and CDR2 is YFSETQ. CDR3 DNA sequence: TGCGCCAGCAGCTACGGACTAGCGTCAGATACGCAGTATTTT. Translation: CASSYGLASDTQYF.

The rearrangement joins TRBV10-1 to TRBJ2-3; 9 nucleotides align to TRBD2. Trimming cost V 3 bases and J 4 bases; bases outside gene matches: 5. Germline lookup yields CDR1 WNHNN and CDR2 SYGVQD (reference sequence). The CDR3 has 15 residues. CDR3 sequence reads: CASSDAGGPADTQYF. The DNA for the CDR3 is TGCGCCAGCAGTGACGCGGGGGGGCCGGCAGATACGCAGTATTTT.

V gene TRBV6-6 combines with J gene TRBJ1-2, with D perhaps matching TRBD1 (6 bases). Germline CDR1 and CDR2: MNHNY and SVGAGI (reference sequence). The CDR3 extends over 14 amino acids. Trimming removed 2 bases at V and 4 bases at J, with 11 bases between. CDR3 nucleotide sequence: TGTGCCAGCAGTTACACAGGGATCTCCTATGGCTACACCTTC. Amino acids: CASSYTGISYGYTF.

The V gene is TRBV15, the J gene TRBJ1-1; 9 bases are shared with TRBD1. CDR3 length equals 15 residues. With V trimmed by 3 bases and J by 5 bases, 7 bases remained unmatched. Germline V gene lookup returns CDR1 LNHNV and CDR2 YYDKDF (reference sequence). The CDR3 sequence is CATSRDGTGLTEAFF. In DNA, the CDR3 is TGTGCCACCAGCAGGGATGGGACAGGGTTGACTGAAGCTTTCTTT.

The chain recombines TRBV6-1 with TRBJ1-3; weak D call: TRBD1 (5 bases). The V and J ends lost 0 bases and 0 bases respectively, with 15 bases between them. This CDR3 has 18 amino acids. The germline CDR1 and CDR2 sequences are MNHNS and SASEGT. The chain's CDR3 is CASSEAGDLGLSGNTIYF. CDR3 bases: TGTGCCAGCAGTGAAGCGGGAGACCTGGGACTCTCTGGAAACACCATATATTTT.

The chain joins TRBV18 to TRBJ2-7; 8 nucleotides agree with TRBD1. This CDR3 is built from 14 residues. Unmatched junction bases numbered 4, after V lost 5 bases and J lost 1 base. CDR1 is KGHSH, CDR2 LQKENI, per germline. CDR3 sequence reads: CASSSDRGSYEQYF. CDR3 nucleotides: TGTGCCAGCTCAAGCGACAGGGGATCCTACGAGCAGTACTTC.

Concerning this clone itself: Other DNA sequences in the sample encode the same CDR3. The gene calls are TRBV30 and TRBJ2-5; 7 bases are a match to TRBD1. This CDR3 is built from 13 residues. The germline gives CDR1 GTSNPN, CDR2 SVGIG (reference sequence). With 0 bases clipped from V and 5 bases from J, the junction kept 3 bases outside the gene matches. This CDR3 is CAWSVRGRETQYF. The CDR3 DNA reads as TGTGCCTGGAGTGTAAGGGGGCGCGAGACCCAGTACTTC.

The chain couples TRBV11-2 to TRBJ1-2, with 9 bases aligning to TRBD1. Germline trimming cut 6 bases from V and 2 bases from J; bases unmatched to any gene: 4. The length of the CDR3 is 14 residues. Germline V gives CDR1 SGHAT, CDR2 FQNNGV. This CDR3 reads CASSPGQGNYGYTF. The DNA of the CDR3 is TGTGCCAGCAGTCCGGGACAGGGAAACTATGGCTACACCTTC.

The chain joins TRBV9 to TRBJ2-3; 13 bases agree with TRBD2. The germline V gene has CDR1 SGDLS and CDR2 YYNGEE. J lost 0 bases, V lost 3 bases, and 4 bases had no gene match. This CDR3 region has 17 residues. The CDR3 here is CASSGTSGGSSTDTQYF. In DNA, the CDR3 is TGTGCCAGCAGCGGGACTAGCGGGGGATCTAGCACAGATACGCAGTATTTT.

V usage is TRBV27 and J usage is TRBJ2-3; tentative D call: TRBD2 (5 bases). The CDR3 length is 14 residues. CDR1 is MNHEY and CDR2 is SMNVEV in the germline V gene (reference sequence). V lost 4 bases and J 3 bases, leaving 11 bases between the germline ends. Here the CDR3 DNA reads TGTGCCAGCAGTTCAAGGACGGGGACAGATACGCAGTATTTT. It is translated as CASSSRTGTDTQYF.

J is TRBJ1-4 and V is TRBV4-1; 7 nucleotides agree with TRBD1. The V gene end was trimmed by 1 base and the J gene end by 8 bases; junction bases not matched to a gene: 7. Per the germline V gene, CDR1 is MGHRA and CDR2 is YSYEKL. The CDR3 contains 15 residues. The CDR3 protein is CASSQAGQPFEKLFF. The CDR3 DNA reads TGCGCCAGCAGCCAAGCGGGACAGCCATTCGAAAAACTGTTTTTT.

The chain combines TRBV5-8 with TRBJ2-5; 7 nucleotides match TRBD2. CDR3 length equals 15 residues. J lost 4 bases, V lost 3 bases, and 9 bases had no gene match. In germline, CDR1 is SGHTS, CDR2 YDEGEE. In DNA, the CDR3 is TGTGCCAGCAGCTCTCCCGATGGGGGGGGAGAGACCCAGTACTTC. Its protein product is CASSSPDGGGETQYF.